Listed below are T cell receptor beta chains from one sample, sequenced in a study of molecular identifiers for immune sequencing clone quantification. TCRdb processed the PCR reads anew with MiXCR; each CDR3 protein has one entry. This sample has 50,000 to 75,000 distinct CDR3 sequences, with 15% to 20% found just once. The specimen was naive CD8+ T cells from blood, with Jurkat cell RNA spiked in. Receptors were obtained from a human donor in good health. Some libraries in this study had Jurkat cell RNA spiked in. The CDR3 runs from the conserved cysteine through the conserved F or W. The order of the fields is J gene, D gene, clone size, V gene, CDR3 protein, CDR3 DNA. A D gene is named only where the DNA matches it firmly. Not every row has a clone size; where given, it reads once, few, many or a size class.

>TRBJ2-2|NA|many|TRBV4-1
CASSQVLASNTGELFF
TGCGCCAGCAGCCAAGTCCTAGCCTCGAACACCGGGGAGCTGTTTTTT
>TRBJ1-6|NA|many|TRBV6-5
CASSYFRASSYNSPLHF
TGTGCCAGCAGTTACTTCAGGGCGAGCTCCTATAATTCACCCCTCCACTTT
>TRBJ2-3|TRBD2|many|TRBV9
CASSVASGGIADTQYF
TGTGCCAGCAGCGTCGCTAGCGGGGGGATCGCAGATACGCAGTATTTT
>TRBJ1-5|TRBD1|many|TRBV11-2
CASSSGTGIYSNQPQHF
TGTGCCAGCAGCTCCGGGACAGGAATTTATAGCAATCAGCCCCAGCATTTT
>TRBJ1-4|NA|NA|TRBV20-1
CSARDGRLHAELFF
TGCAGTGCTAGAGACGGTAGGCTCCATGCAGAACTGTTTTTT
>TRBJ2-1|NA|NA|TRBV21-1
CASSPGPGTFNEQFF
TGTGCCAGCAGCCCTGGACCTGGGACATTCAATGAGCAGTTCTTC
>TRBJ2-1|NA|many|TRBV19
CASSIALNNEQFF
TGTGCCAGTAGTATCGCGCTAAATAATGAGCAGTTCTTC
>TRBJ2-7|NA|NA|TRBV12-3/TRBV12-4
CASSYGREQYF
TGTGCCAGCAGTTATGGCCGGGAGCAGTACTTC
>TRBJ2-6|NA|NA|TRBV10-3
CTTWDTENSGANVLTF
TGTACCACCTGGGACACTGAGAATTCTGGGGCCAACGTCCTGACTTTC
>TRBJ2-2|TRBD1|many|TRBV7-6
CASSAIPDRDAVGELFF
TGTGCCAGCAGCGCCATCCCGGACAGGGACGCGGTCGGGGAGCTGTTTTTT
>TRBJ2-7|NA|many|TRBV27
CASSTPSGEQYF
TGTGCCAGCAGTACACCATCCGGCGAGCAGTACTTC
>TRBJ1-4|NA|many|TRBV2
CASSGEIDYEKLFF
TGTGCCAGCAGTGGGGAGATTGACTACGAAAAACTGTTTTTT
>TRBJ1-2|NA|NA|TRBV9
CASASGYGYTF
TGTGCCAGCGCTTCGGGGTATGGCTACACCTTC
>TRBJ2-7|NA|few|TRBV5-1
CASSLGPGTYEQYF
TGCGCCAGCAGCTTGGGACCAGGGACCTACGAGCAGTACTTC
>TRBJ2-7|NA|many|TRBV10-3
CAISVRQSVRDEQYF
TGTGCCATCAGTGTTCGCCAGAGCGTCCGGGACGAGCAGTACTTC
>TRBJ1-3|NA|few|TRBV28
CASSLAGIYSGNTIYF
TGTGCCAGCAGTTTAGCAGGCATTTACTCTGGAAACACCATATATTTT
>TRBJ2-2|TRBD1|many|TRBV29-1
CSVRTGDAGELFF
TGCAGCGTAAGGACAGGCGACGCCGGGGAGCTGTTTTTT
>TRBJ1-4|NA|many|TRBV6-1
CASSLLRGRGAPEEKLFF
TGTGCCAGCAGCCTCCTGCGTGGGAGAGGGGCACCTGAGGAAAAACTGTTTTTT
>TRBJ1-3|NA|few|TRBV5-4
CASSFRGGNTIYF
TGTGCCAGCAGCTTTAGAGGGGGAAACACCATATATTTT
>TRBJ1-5|NA|many|TRBV12-3/TRBV12-4
CASSRTANSNQPQHF
TGTGCCAGCAGTCGGACGGCAAATAGCAATCAGCCCCAGCATTTT
>TRBJ1-1|NA|many|TRBV5-6
CASSPVSWRDTEAFF
TGTGCCAGCAGCCCCGTGTCCTGGAGGGACACTGAAGCTTTCTTT
>TRBJ2-1|TRBD2|many|TRBV30
CAWRLGLADNEQFF
TGTGCCTGGAGACTGGGACTAGCGGACAATGAGCAGTTCTTC
>TRBJ1-1|TRBD1|NA|TRBV7-3
CASRVGDSTEAFF
TGTGCCAGCAGGGTGGGGGACAGCACTGAAGCTTTCTTT
>TRBJ2-4|NA|many|TRBV3-1
CASSPVVAKNIQYF
TGTGCCAGCAGTCCAGTTGTAGCCAAAAACATTCAGTACTTC